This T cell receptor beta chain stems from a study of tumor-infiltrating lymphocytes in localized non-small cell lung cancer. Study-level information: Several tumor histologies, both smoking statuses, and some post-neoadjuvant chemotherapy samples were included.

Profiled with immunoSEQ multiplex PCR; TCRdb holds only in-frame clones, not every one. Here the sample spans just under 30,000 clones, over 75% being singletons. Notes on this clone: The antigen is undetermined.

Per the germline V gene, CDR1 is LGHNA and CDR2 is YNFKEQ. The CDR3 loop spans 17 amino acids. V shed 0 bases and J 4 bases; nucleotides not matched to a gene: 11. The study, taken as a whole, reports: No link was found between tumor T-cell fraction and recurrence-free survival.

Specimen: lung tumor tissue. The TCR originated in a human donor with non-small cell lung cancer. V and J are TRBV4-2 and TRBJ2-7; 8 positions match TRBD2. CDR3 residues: CASSQEYISGNFYEQYF. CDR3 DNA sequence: TGTGCCAGCAGCCAAGAGTATATTAGCGGGAATTTTTACGAGCAGTACTTC.